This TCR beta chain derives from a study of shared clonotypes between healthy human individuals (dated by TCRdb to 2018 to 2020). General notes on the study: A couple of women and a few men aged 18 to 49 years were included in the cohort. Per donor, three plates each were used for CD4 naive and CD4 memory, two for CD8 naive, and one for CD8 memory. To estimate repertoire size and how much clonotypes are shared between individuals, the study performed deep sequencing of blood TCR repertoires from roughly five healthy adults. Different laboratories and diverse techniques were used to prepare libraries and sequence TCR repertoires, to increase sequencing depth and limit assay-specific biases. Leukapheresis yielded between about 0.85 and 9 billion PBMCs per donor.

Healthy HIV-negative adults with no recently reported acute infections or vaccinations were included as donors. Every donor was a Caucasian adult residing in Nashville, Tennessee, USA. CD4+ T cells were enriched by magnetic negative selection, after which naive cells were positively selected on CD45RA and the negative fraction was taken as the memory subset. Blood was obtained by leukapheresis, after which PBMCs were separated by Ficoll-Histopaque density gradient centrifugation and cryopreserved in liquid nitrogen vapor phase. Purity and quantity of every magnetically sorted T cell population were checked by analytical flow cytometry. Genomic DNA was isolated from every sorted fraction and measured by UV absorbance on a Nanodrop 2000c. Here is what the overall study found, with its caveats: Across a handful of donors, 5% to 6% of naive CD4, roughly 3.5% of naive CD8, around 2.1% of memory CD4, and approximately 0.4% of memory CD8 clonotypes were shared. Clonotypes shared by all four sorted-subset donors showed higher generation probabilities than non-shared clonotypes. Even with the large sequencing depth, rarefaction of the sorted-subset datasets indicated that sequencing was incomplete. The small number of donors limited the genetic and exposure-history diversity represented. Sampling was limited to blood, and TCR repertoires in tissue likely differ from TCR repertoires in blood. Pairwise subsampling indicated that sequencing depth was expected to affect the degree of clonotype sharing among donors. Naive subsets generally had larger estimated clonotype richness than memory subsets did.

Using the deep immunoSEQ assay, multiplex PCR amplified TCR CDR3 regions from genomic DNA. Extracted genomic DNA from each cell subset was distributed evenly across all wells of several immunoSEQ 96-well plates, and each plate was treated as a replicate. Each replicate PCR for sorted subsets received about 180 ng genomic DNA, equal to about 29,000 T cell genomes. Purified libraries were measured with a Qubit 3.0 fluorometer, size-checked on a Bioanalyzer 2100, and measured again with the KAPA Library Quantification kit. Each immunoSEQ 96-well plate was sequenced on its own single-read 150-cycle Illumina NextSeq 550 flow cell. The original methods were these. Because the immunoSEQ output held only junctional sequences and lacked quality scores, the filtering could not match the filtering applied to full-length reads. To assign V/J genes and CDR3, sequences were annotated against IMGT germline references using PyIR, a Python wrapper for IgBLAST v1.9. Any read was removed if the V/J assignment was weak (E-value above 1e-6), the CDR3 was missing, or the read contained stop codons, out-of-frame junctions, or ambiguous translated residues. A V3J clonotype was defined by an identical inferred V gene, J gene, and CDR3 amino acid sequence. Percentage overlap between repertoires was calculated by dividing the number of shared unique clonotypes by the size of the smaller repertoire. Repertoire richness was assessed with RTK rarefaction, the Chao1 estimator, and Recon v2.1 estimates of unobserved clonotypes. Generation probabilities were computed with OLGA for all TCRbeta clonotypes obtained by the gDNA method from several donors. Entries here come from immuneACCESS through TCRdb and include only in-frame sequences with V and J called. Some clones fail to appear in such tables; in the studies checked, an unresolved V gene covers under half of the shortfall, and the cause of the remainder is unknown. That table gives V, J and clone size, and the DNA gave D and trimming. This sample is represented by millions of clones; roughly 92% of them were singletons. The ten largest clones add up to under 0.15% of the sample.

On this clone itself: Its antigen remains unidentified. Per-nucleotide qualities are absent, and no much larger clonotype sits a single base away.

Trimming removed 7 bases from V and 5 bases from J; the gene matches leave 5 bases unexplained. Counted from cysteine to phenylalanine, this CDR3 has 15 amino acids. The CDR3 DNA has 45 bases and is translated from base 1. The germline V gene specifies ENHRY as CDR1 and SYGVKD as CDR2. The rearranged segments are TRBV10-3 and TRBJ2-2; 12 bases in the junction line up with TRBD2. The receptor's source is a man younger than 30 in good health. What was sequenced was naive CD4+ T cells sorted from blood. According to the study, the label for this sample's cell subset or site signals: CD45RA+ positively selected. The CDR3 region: CAIKGLAGGTGELFF. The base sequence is TGTGCCATCAAAGGGCTAGCGGGAGGGACCGGGGAGCTGTTTTTT.